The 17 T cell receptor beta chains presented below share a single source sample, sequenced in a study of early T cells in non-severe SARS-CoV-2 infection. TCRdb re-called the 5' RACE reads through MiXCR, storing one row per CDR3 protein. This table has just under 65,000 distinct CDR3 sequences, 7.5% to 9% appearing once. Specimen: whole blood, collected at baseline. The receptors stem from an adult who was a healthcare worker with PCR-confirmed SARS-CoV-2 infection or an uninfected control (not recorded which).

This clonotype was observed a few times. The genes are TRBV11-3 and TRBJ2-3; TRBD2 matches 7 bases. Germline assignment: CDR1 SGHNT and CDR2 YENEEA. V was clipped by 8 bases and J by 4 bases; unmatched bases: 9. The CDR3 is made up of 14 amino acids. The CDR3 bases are TGTGCCAGCGGCGGCGGCGGGAGCGCAGATACGCAGTATTTT. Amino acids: CASGGGGSADTQYF.

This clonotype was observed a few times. In DNA, the CDR3 is TGTGCCAGTAGTATAGCGGACGGTGGGACTGAAGCTTTCTTT. Encoded protein: CASSIADGGTEAFF. The V and J genes are TRBV19 and TRBJ1-1; D is unclear. The CDR3 is made up of 14 amino acids. V was shortened by 1 base and J by 5 bases, with 11 bases between the two germline ends. The germline CDR1 and CDR2 sequences are LNHDA and SQIVND (reference sequence).

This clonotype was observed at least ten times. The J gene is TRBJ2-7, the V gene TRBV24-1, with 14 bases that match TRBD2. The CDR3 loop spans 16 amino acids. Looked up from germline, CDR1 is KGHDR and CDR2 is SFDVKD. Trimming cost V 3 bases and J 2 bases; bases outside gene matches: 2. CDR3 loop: CATSDPGLAGAYEQYF. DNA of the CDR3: TGTGCCACCAGTGATCCGGGACTAGCGGGGGCCTACGAGCAGTACTTC.

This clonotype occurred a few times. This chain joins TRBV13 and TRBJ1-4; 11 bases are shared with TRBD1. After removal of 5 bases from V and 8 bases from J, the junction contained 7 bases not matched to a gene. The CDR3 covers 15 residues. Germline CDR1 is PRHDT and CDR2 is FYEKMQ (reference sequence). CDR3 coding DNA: TGTGCCAGCAGCCCTCCGGGACAGGGGGTCGAAAAACTGTTTTTT. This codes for CASSPPGQGVEKLFF.

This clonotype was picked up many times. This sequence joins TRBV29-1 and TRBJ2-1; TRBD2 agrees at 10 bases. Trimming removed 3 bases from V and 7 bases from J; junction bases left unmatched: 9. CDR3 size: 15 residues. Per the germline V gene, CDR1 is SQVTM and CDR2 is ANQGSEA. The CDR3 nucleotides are TGCAGCGTTGAGACTAGCGGGTGGAGCAATAATGAGCAGTTCTTC. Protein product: CSVETSGWSNNEQFF.

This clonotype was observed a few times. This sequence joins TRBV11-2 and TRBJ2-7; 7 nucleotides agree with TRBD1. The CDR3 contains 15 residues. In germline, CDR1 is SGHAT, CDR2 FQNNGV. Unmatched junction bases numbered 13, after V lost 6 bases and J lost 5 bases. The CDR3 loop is CASSAPANRGNEQYF. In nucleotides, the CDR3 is TGTGCCAGCAGTGCCCCGGCTAACAGGGGTAACGAGCAGTACTTC.

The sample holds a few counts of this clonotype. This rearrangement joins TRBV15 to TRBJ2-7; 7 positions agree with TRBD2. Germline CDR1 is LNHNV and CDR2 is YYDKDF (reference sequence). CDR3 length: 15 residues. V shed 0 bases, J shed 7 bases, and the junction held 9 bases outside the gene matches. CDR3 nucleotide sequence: TGTGCCACCAGCAGAGATCTTGGGGGGGTTCTGGAGCAGTACTTC. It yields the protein CATSRDLGGVLEQYF.

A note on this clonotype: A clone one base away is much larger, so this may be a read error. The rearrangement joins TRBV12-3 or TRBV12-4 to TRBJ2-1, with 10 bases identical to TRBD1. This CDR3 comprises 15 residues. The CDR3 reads CASSPGTGVVNEEFF. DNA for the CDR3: TGTGCCAGCAGCCCCGGGACAGGGGTGGTAAATGAGGAGTTCTTC.

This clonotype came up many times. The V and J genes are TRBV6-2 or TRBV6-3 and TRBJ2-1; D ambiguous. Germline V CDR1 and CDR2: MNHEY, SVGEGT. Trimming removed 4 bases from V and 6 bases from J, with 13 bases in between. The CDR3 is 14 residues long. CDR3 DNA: TGTGCCAGCAGTTCCGGCCAGACTCTCAATGAGCAGTTCTTC. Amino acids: CASSSGQTLNEQFF.

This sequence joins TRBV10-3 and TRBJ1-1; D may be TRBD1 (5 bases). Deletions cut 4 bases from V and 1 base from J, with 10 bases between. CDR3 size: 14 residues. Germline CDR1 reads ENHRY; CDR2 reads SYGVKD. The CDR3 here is CAISGGPTNTEAFF. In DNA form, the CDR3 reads TGTGCCATCAGTGGGGGACCGACGAACACTGAAGCTTTCTTT.

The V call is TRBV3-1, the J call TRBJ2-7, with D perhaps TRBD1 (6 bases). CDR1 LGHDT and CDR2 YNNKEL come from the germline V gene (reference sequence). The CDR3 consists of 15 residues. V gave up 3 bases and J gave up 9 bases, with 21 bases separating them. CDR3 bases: TGTGCCAGCAGCCAGATCAGAGGACAGCATTCAAGGCAGTACTTC. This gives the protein CASSQIRGQHSRQYF.

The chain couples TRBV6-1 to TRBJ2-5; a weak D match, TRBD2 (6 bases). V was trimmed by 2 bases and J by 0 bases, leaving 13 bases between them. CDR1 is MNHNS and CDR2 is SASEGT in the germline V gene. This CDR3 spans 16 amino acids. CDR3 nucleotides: TGTGCCAGCAGTGAATACGGGACTTCGTACCAAGAGACCCAGTACTTC. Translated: CASSEYGTSYQETQYF.

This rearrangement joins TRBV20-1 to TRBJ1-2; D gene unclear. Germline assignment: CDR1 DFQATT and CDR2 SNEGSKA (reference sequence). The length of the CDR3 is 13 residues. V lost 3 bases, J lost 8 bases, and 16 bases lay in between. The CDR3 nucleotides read TGCAGTGCTAGCAGCGTAGGACTCGGGGGCTACACCTTC. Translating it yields CSASSVGLGGYTF.

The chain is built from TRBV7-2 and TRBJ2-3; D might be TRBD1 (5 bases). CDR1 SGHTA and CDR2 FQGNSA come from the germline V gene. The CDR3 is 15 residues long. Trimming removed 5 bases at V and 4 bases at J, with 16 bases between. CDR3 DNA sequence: TGTGCCAGCAGCACCCAATCCCAGGGTGCAGATACGCAGTATTTT. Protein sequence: CASSTQSQGADTQYF.

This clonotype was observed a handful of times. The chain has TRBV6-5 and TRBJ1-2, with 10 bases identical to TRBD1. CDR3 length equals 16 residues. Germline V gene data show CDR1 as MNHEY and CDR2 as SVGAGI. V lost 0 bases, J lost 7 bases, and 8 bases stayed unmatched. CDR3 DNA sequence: TGTGCCAGCAGTTACTCGACGCTGGGACAGGGGTTTGGCTACACCTTC. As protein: CASSYSTLGQGFGYTF.

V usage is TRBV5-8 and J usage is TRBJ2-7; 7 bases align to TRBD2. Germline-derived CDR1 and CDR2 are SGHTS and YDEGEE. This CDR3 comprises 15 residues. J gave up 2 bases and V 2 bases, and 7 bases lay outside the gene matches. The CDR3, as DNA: TGTGCCAGCAGCTTCGGGGCTAGCGGAGCCTACGAGCAGTACTTC. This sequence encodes CASSFGASGAYEQYF. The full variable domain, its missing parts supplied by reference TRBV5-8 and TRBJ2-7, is EAGVTQSPTHLIKTRGQQATLRCSPISGHTSVYWYQQALGLGLQFLLWYDEGEERNRGNFPPRFSGRQFPNYSSELNVNALELEDSALYLCASSFGASGAYEQYFGPGTRLTVT.

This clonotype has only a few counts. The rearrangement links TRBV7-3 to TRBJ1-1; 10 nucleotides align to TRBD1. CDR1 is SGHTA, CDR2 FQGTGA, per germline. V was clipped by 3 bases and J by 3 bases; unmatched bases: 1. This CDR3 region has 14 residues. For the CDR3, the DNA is TGTGCCAGCAGCTTGACAGGGGGCGACACTGAAGCTTTCTTT. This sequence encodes CASSLTGGDTEAFF.